The clone carrying this T cell receptor beta chain was picked up one time. This sample was included in a study of blood T cell repertoires in COVID-19. Background on the study: Acute and convalescent COVID-19 specimens originated in the United States, Italy and Spain. PBMCs, B-cell-depleted T cells, or T cells provided the cDNA or gDNA that made up the material.

V gave up 10 bases and J gave up 4 bases; unmatched junction bases: 9. CDR3 length: 14 amino acids. Germline V gives CDR1 SGHVS, CDR2 FQNEAQ. As processed by the authors: Using reference gene primer amplification, nucleated cell counts were estimated. Using immunoSEQ multiplex PCR, the repertoire was profiled, and TCRdb retains in-frame clones only, with some absent. That table is the source of V, J and clone size, and D and trimming were worked out from the DNA. The sample carries hundreds of thousands of clones, about nine tenths recorded once. Enrolled through a virtual design, the participants were between about 18 and 100 years of age and came from roughly 22 US areas.

Sequencing input: PBMCs or T cells enriched from blood (not recorded which). This sequence originates from a man between 60 and 75 years old who had recovered from COVID-19. The genes are TRBV7-8 and TRBJ2-2; 7 nucleotides match TRBD1. The CDR3 loop is CATQTGRSTGELFF. The CDR3, as DNA: TGTGCCACCCAGACAGGGCGAAGCACCGGGGAGCTGTTTTTT.